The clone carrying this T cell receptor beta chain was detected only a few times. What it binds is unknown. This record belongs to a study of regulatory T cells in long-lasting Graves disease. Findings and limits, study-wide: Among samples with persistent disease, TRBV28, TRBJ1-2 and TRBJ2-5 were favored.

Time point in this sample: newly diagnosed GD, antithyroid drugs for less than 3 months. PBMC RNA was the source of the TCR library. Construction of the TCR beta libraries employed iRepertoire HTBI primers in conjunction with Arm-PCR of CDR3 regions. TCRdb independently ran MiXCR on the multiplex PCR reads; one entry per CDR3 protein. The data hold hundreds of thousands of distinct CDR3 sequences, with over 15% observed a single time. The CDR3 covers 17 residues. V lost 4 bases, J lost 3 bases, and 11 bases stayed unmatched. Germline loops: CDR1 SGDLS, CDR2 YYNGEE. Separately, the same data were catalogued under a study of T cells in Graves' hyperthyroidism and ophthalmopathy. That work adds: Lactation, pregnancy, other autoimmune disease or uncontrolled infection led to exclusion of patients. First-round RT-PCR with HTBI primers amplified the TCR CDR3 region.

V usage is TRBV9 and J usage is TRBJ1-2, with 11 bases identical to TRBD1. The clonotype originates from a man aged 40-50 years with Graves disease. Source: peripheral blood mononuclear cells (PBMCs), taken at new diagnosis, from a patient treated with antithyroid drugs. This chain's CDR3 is CASSPSGTGGSDYGYTF. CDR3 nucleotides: TGTGCCAGCAGCCCAAGCGGGACAGGGGGGAGTGACTATGGCTACACCTTC.